This paragraph covers one TCR beta chain sequence. Its recognized antigen is unknown. No much larger clone is present one base from it, and per-base qualities are unavailable. Reading from cysteine to phenylalanine, the CDR3 counts 15 amino acids. Here the CDR3 DNA is all that survives: 45 bases in frame from base 1. Trimming accounts for 4 bases at V and 4 bases at J, while the number of junction bases matched to no gene is 8. CDR1 and CDR2, looked up from the germline V gene, are SNHLY and FYNNEI. RNA was extracted using the RNeasy kit, and roughly 0.5 to 1 microgram was reverse transcribed with random hexamers. TCR beta CDR3 regions were amplified with the immunoSEQ multiplex PCR assay covering 54 Vbeta and 13 Jbeta segments. Bias from PCR amplification was corrected by using a synthetic template baseline for primer optimization and for computational correction. Per the original workflow: Reads were annotated to V, D and J genes per IMGT and analyzed with immunoSEQ Analyzer, keeping only productive sequences. To calculate clonality, Shannon entropy was normalized by log2 of the number of productive unique sequences and then subtracted from one. For each patient and control, public and private clones were evaluated among the 100 most prevalent clones. Clones were defined as Susac-specific when absent from the healthy and MS cohorts, from over 950 published viral clones and from other ImmuneACCESS disease sequences. The raw public reads went through TCRdb reprocessing: fastp at Q25, MiXCR clone calling, in-frame beta chains kept. Each CDR3 protein gets just one entry, which takes the most common genes and DNA from the rows behind it. In this record, the V and J calls reflect TCRdb's handling and not the investigators' own analysis. The sample table lists around 77,000 distinct CDR3 sequences, nearly 96% of them with a count of one. The ten largest clonotypes hold more than 0.09% of the sample.

The data belong to a study of CD8 T cells in Susac syndrome (dated by TCRdb to between 2018 and 2020). For the wider study: Repertoire sequencing was used to test whether CD8+ T cell activation and differentiation in Susac syndrome was antigen driven. Study-wide findings and limitations: The study acknowledged that relatively few individuals were included in the TCR sequencing and HLA analysis.

Peripheral blood CD8+ and CD4+ T cells from healthy donors, Susac syndrome patients and multiple sclerosis patients were profiled using high-throughput TCR beta sequencing. The multiple sclerosis controls were treatment-naive patients whose relapsing-remitting disease, either stable or active, fulfilled the revised McDonald criteria. Bulk CD8+ and CD4+ T cells were purified by magnetic negative isolation, whereas CD8+ TEMRA cells were enriched by FACS. Blood was drawn into EDTA tubes, processed within 24 hours, and PBMCs were isolated by density gradient centrifugation. PBMCs intended for TCR sequencing were frozen in liquid nitrogen and were later thawed in a 37 degrees C water bath. A purity of at least 90% was achieved for sorted or isolated CD4+, CD8+ and CD8+ TEMRA cells.

This receptor was identified in a human donor with multiple sclerosis. Material: CD4+ T cells from PBMCs. The chain uses TRBV2 and TRBJ2-5; TRBD1 lines up with 8 middle nucleotides. CDR3 region: CASSAGTGGAETQYF. The DNA is TGTGCCAGCAGTGCAGGGACAGGAGGGGCAGAGACCCAGTACTTC.